This is a list of T cell receptor beta chains from one sample in a study of blood T cell repertoires in COVID-19. Assay: immunoSEQ multiplex PCR; the TCRdb copy retains only in-frame clones and omits some. Of about 240,000 clones in the sample, approximately 85% were seen once. Sequenced material: peripheral blood. Receptors were obtained from a woman aged 60 to 75 with active or convalescent COVID-19. CDR3s include the opening cysteine and the closing phenylalanine or tryptophan. The D gene is left open where the match is weak. Some rows have no size entry. The others give once, few or many, or a class for an expanded clone.

J	size	V	D	DNA	CDR3
TRBJ2-5	NA	TRBV28	NA	TGTGCCAGCAGTTTCTGGGGCGACCAAGAGACCCAGTACTTC	CASSFWGDQETQYF
TRBJ1-1	NA	TRBV11-1	TRBD1	TGTGCCAGCAGCACATACCAGGGGGTCGGGACTGAAGCTTTCTTT	CASSTYQGVGTEAFF
TRBJ1-5	NA	TRBV11-2	TRBD1	TGTGCCAGCAGCTCTGCCGGGACAGGGCGCAATCAGCCCCAGCATTTT	CASSSAGTGRNQPQHF
TRBJ1-1	NA	TRBV7-9	TRBD1	TGTGCCAGCAGCCCAGGACAGGGGGCGAGCACTGAAGCTTTCTTT	CASSPGQGASTEAFF
TRBJ2-4	NA	TRBV3-1/TRBV3-2	TRBD1	TGTGCCAGCAGCTTGGGACAGGGGATTGTAGCCATTCAGTACTTC	CASSLGQGIVAIQYF
TRBJ2-1	NA	TRBV11-3	NA	TGTGCCAGCAGGGGTCCGGGGAACAATGAGCAGTTCTTC	CASRGPGNNEQFF
TRBJ1-6	NA	TRBV7-8	NA	TGTGCCAGCAGCTTAGCGGCGGGGGGTTCACCCCTCCACTTT	CASSLAAGGSPLHF
TRBJ2-5	NA	TRBV29-1	TRBD2	TGCAGCGTTGGGGGGGGCCAAGAGACCCAGTACTTC	CSVGGGQETQYF
TRBJ2-3	NA	TRBV27	NA	TGTGCCAGCAGTTGGAGTCGAGACACAGATACGCAGTATTTT	CASSWSRDTDTQYF
TRBJ2-1	NA	TRBV18	TRBD2	TGTGCCAGCTCTCCTGGACTAGTCCCACCCTACAATGAGCAGTTCTTC	CASSPGLVPPYNEQFF
TRBJ1-1	NA	TRBV6-5	TRBD1	TGTGCCAGCATCCCGACAGGGGGAAGGACTGAAGCTTTCTTT	CASIPTGGRTEAFF
TRBJ2-6	NA	TRBV5-8	NA	TGTGCCAGCAGCTTTGAGGCCTCTGGGGCCAACGTCCTGACTTTC	CASSFEASGANVLTF
TRBJ1-1	NA	TRBV27	TRBD1	TGTGCCAGCAGTTTCCTCCGCAAGGGACCGGGACAGACGAACACTGAAGCTTTCTTT	CASSFLRKGPGQTNTEAFF
TRBJ1-1	NA	TRBV5-6	TRBD1	TGTGCCAGCAGCCCTTGGACAGGGAACACTGAAGCTTTCTTT	CASSPWTGNTEAFF
TRBJ2-2	NA	TRBV5-6	TRBD1	TGTGCCAGCAGCCGGACAGGTCTGAACACCGGGGAGCTGTTTTTT	CASSRTGLNTGELFF
TRBJ1-6	once	TRBV5-1	TRBD1	TGCGCCAGCAACGTCGGGACAGGGGTCTATAATTCACCCCTCCACTTT	CASNVGTGVYNSPLHF
TRBJ2-2	few	TRBV7-9	NA	TGTGCCAGCAGCTTAGTTCTGGACTGGACGAACACCGGGGAGCTGTTTTTT	CASSLVLDWTNTGELFF
TRBJ2-7	NA	TRBV7-3	TRBD2	TGTGCCAGCAGCTTACGGCGGGAGAGACAGTACTTC	CASSLRRERQYF
TRBJ2-7	few	TRBV5-1	TRBD2	TGCGCCAGCAGCGGTCTAGCGGGGACCTACGAGCAGTACTTC	CASSGLAGTYEQYF
TRBJ1-2	many	TRBV7-2	NA	TGTGCCAGCAGCTTAGGACAGGACTATGGCTACACCTTC	CASSLGQDYGYTF
TRBJ1-5	once	TRBV19	TRBD1	TGTGCCAGCAGGGTTGACAGGGGGCGCGTAAGCAATCAGCCCCAGCATTTT	CASRVDRGRVSNQPQHF
TRBJ1-3	NA	TRBV7-7	TRBD1	TGTGCCAGCAGCGTCGGGACAGTAACTGGAAACACCATATATTTT	CASSVGTVTGNTIYF
TRBJ1-3	NA	TRBV15	TRBD1	TGTGCCACCAGCAGCCAGGACAGGGGCGGAAACACCATATATTTT	CATSSQDRGGNTIYF
TRBJ2-3	NA	TRBV7-2	TRBD2	TGTGCCAGCAGCTTAGCGTGGGCGGGGGGTCCGGATACGCAGTATTTT	CASSLAWAGGPDTQYF
TRBJ2-5	few	TRBV3-1/TRBV3-2	TRBD2	TGTGCCAGCAGCTTTCAGGGCGGGGGGGCGAAGACCCAGTACTTC	CASSFQGGGAKTQYF
TRBJ2-5	NA	TRBV9	TRBD2	TGTGCCAGCAGCGTAGTGGCTAGCGGGGGTGAGACCCAGTACTTC	CASSVVASGGETQYF
TRBJ1-1	NA	TRBV19	TRBD1	TGTGCCAGTAGTAACCCCTCGACAGGGGGCCCGAACACTGAAGCTTTCTTT	CASSNPSTGGPNTEAFF
TRBJ1-2	NA	TRBV27	TRBD1	TGTGCCAGCAGTTGGGACAGGTATAATGGCTACACCTTC	CASSWDRYNGYTF
TRBJ2-7	NA	TRBV20-1	NA	TGCAGTGCTGCTACCCTCTACGAGCAGTACTTC	CSAATLYEQYF
TRBJ1-1	NA	TRBV19	NA	TGTGCCAGTAATGGGAGCCCTTTGAACACTGAAGCTTTCTTT	CASNGSPLNTEAFF
TRBJ2-5	NA	TRBV5-1	TRBD2	TGCGCCAGCAGCAACGGACTAGCGGGGGGGGAGACCCAGTACTTC	CASSNGLAGGETQYF
TRBJ1-3	NA	TRBV6-5	NA	TGTGCCAGCTCAGGGGCCCTCTCTGGAAACACCATATATTTT	CASSGALSGNTIYF
TRBJ2-1	NA	TRBV5-1	TRBD2	TGCGCCAGCAGCATCGGCGGGAGCTCCTACAATGAGCAGTTCTTC	CASSIGGSSYNEQFF
TRBJ2-2	once	TRBV9	TRBD1	TGTGCCAGCAGCGTAGAAGGACAGGGTACCACCGGGGAGCTGTTTTTT	CASSVEGQGTTGELFF
TRBJ2-3	NA	TRBV7-8	NA	TGTGCCAGCAGCCGAGGGGGGACAGGCACAGATACGCAGTATTTT	CASSRGGTGTDTQYF
TRBJ1-4	NA	TRBV7-9	NA	TGTGCCAGCAGCCGGGAACAGAATGAAAAACTGTTTTTT	CASSREQNEKLFF
TRBJ2-6	NA	TRBV2	TRBD1	TGTGCCAGCAGCCCCTGGGGGACAGTGATACCTGGGGCCAACGTCCTGACTTTC	CASSPWGTVIPGANVLTF
TRBJ1-2	NA	TRBV6-5	NA	TGTGCCAGCAGTTCAGGGATCTATGGCTACACCTTC	CASSSGIYGYTF
TRBJ2-2	few	TRBV3-1/TRBV3-2	TRBD1	TGTGCCAGCAGGCCACAGGGGCACGGGGAGCTGTTTTTT	CASRPQGHGELFF
TRBJ1-3	NA	TRBV11-2	NA	TGTGCCAGCAGCTTAGCGGGAGACACCATATATTTT	CASSLAGDTIYF
TRBJ2-3	few	TRBV9	TRBD2	TGTGCCAGCAGCGTAGCTCTTAGCGGGGGGTCTGGCACAGATACGCAGTATTTT	CASSVALSGGSGTDTQYF
TRBJ1-2	NA	TRBV5-1	TRBD1	TGCGCCAGCAGCTTGGCCGGGACAGGGAGCCTCTATGGCTACACCTTC	CASSLAGTGSLYGYTF
TRBJ2-1	NA	TRBV10-3	NA	TGTGCCATCAGTGAGTCTAGGGGGTCCTACAATGAGCAGTTCTTC	CAISESRGSYNEQFF
TRBJ1-4	NA	TRBV4-1	TRBD1	TGCGCCAGCAGCCAACCGCCCTGGACAGGGATTGATGAAAAACTGTTTTTT	CASSQPPWTGIDEKLFF
TRBJ1-1	NA	TRBV5-1	NA	TGCGCCAGCAGCCAGGGGACGCTGGGCACTGAAGCTTTCTTT	CASSQGTLGTEAFF
TRBJ1-2	NA	TRBV30	TRBD1	TGTGCCTGGAGTCCCCGGGGACAGGGCAACTATGGCTACACCTTC	CAWSPRGQGNYGYTF
TRBJ1-6	NA	TRBV5-1	TRBD1	TGCGCCAGCAGCTTGTCGAACCTAGGGACAGGGAGTAATTCACCCCTCCACTTT	CASSLSNLGTGSNSPLHF
TRBJ2-7	NA	TRBV5-5	NA	TGTGCCAGCAGTCAAACAGGGCGGGCCGTCTACGAGCAGTACTTC	CASSQTGRAVYEQYF
TRBJ2-7	NA	TRBV6-1	NA	TGTGCCAGCAGTGAACCGGGAACGGTTGTAAACGAGCAGTACTTC	CASSEPGTVVNEQYF
TRBJ2-1	once	TRBV3-1/TRBV3-2	TRBD1	TGTGCCAGCAGCCACAGGACAGGTTCCTACAATGAGCAGTTCTTC	CASSHRTGSYNEQFF
TRBJ1-5	NA	TRBV19	TRBD1	TGTGCCAGTGGGACAGGGGGCTTTAGCAATCAGCCCCAGCATTTT	CASGTGGFSNQPQHF
TRBJ2-1	NA	TRBV2	TRBD1	TGTGCCACACAGACAGGGTCACACAATGAGCAGTTCTTC	CATQTGSHNEQFF